The source of this T cell receptor (beta chain) is a study of OX40 agonist ivuxolimab in advanced cancers. Measured with immunoSEQ multiplex PCR; TCRdb has only the in-frame clones, and not every one. Here the sample spans about 40,000 clones, around 83% being singletons. Trimming cost V 2 bases and J 5 bases, with 6 bases left between them. Looked up from germline, CDR1 is GTSNPN and CDR2 is SVGIG (reference sequence). This CDR3 has 11 residues. This sequence originates from an adult with an advanced solid tumor such as melanoma, head and neck, liver or kidney cancer. The sequenced sample was CD4+ or CD8+ T cells sorted from blood, obtained in a trial of the OX40 agonist ivuxolimab. V is TRBV30 and J is TRBJ2-5; no clear D. The CDR3, as DNA: TGTGCCTGGAGTATGGGGGAGACCCAGTACTTC. It encodes CAWSMGETQYF.